This TCR beta chain was obtained from a study of T cell repertoires in cytomegalovirus infection. Study information: Public TCR beta signature analysis indicated the presence of both CMV infection and matching HLA type.

TCRdb fed the reads into MiXCR, producing one record per CDR3 protein. This sample has some 160,000 distinct CDR3 sequences; more than 15% occur once, and the top ten carry around 19%. The CDR3 is 16 residues long. CDR1 is MDHEN and CDR2 is SYDVKM in the germline V gene. V shed 4 bases and J shed 3 bases, with 15 bases lying between them. Sequencing input: CD8+ T cells from PBMCs. The sequence came from a human donor in good health (CMV status not recorded). Some clones in this sample may be carry-over from other donors' samples. The chain has TRBV28 and TRBJ2-2; D is tentatively TRBD1 or TRBD2 (5 bases each). CDR3 DNA sequence: TGTGCCAGCAGTTCCACTAGTCAACAGGACACCGGGGAGCTGTTTTTT. Amino acid sequence: CASSSTSQQDTGELFF.